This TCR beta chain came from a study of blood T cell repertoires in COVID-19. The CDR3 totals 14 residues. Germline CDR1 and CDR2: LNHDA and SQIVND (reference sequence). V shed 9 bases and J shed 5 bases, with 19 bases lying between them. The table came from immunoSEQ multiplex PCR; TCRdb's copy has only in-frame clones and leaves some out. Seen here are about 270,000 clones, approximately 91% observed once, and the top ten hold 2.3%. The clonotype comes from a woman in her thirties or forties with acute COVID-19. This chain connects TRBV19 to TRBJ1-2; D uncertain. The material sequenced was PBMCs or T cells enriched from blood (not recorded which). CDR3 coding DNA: TGTGCCAGACCTCTCAGCGACCGAGGTTATGGCTACACCTTC. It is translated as CARPLSDRGYGYTF. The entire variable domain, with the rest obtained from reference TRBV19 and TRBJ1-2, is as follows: DGGITQSPKYLFRKEGQNVTLSCEQNLNHDAMYWYRQDPGQGLRLIYYSQIVNDFQKGDIAEGYSVSREKKESFPLTVTSAQKNPTAFYLCARPLSDRGYGYTFGSGTRLTVV.